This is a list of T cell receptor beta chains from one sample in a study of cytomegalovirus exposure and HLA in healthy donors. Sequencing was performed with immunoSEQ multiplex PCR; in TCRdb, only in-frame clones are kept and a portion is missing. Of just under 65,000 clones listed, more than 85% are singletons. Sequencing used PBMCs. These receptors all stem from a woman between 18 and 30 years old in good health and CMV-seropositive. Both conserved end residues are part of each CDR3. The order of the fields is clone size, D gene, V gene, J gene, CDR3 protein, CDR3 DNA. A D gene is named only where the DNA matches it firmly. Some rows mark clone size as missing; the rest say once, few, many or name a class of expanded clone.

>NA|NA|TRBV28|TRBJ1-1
CASTPSRGWDTEAFF
TGTGCCAGCACCCCCAGCAGGGGATGGGACACTGAAGCTTTCTTT
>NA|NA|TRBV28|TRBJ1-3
CASSPRITGNTIYF
TGTGCCAGCAGTCCGAGGATAACTGGAAACACCATATATTTT
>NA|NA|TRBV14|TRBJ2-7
CASSNRAWFGEQYF
TGTGCCAGCAGCAACCGAGCTTGGTTCGGCGAGCAGTACTTC
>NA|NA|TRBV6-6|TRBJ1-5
CASILGGVNQPQHF
TGTGCCAGCATCCTAGGGGGGGTCAATCAGCCCCAGCATTTT
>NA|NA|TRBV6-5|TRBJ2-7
CASSYSFLGGYEQYF
TGTGCCAGCAGTTACTCCTTTCTGGGGGGCTACGAGCAGTACTTC
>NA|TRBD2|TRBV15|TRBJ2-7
CATSRDVASGYEQYF
TGTGCCACCAGCAGAGATGTCGCTAGCGGCTACGAGCAGTACTTC
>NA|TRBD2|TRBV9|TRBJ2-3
CASSVLLAGRADTQYF
TGTGCCAGCAGCGTACTTCTAGCGGGGAGGGCAGATACGCAGTATTTT
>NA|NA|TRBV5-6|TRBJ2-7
CASSLGLTPGEQYF
TGTGCCAGCAGCTTGGGACTAACCCCGGGCGAGCAGTACTTC
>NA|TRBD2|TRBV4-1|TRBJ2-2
CASSLRASGNTGELFF
TGCGCCAGCAGCCTTAGAGCTAGCGGTAACACCGGGGAGCTGTTTTTT
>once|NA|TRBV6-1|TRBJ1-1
CASHSTVNTEAFF
TGTGCCAGCCACTCGACAGTAAACACTGAAGCTTTCTTT
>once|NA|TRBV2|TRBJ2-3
CASSEGDSVDTQYF
TGTGCCAGCAGTGAAGGAGATAGCGTGGATACGCAGTATTTT
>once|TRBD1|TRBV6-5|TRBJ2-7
CASSAGTGDYEQYF
TGTGCCAGCAGTGCCGGGACAGGGGATTACGAGCAGTACTTC
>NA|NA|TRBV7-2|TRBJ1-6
CASSLTTPNSPLHF
TGTGCCAGCAGCTTAACTACACCGAATTCACCCCTCCACTTT
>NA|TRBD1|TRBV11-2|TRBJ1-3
CASSSTGERRGNTIYF
TGTGCCAGCAGCTCTACAGGGGAACGTCGAGGAAACACCATATATTTT
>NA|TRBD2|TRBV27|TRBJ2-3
CASSFQTSGRALDTQYF
TGTGCCAGCAGTTTTCAAACTAGCGGGAGGGCCTTAGATACGCAGTATTTT
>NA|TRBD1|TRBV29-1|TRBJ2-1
CSVERGPRNEQFF
TGCAGCGTTGAAAGGGGGCCCCGCAATGAGCAGTTCTTC
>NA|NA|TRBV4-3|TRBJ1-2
CASSQSWGGGGSYTF
TGCGCCAGCAGCCAGTCCTGGGGGGGTGGTGGGAGCTACACCTTC